There are a few counts of the clone carrying this T cell receptor beta chain. These data are taken from a study of blood T cells in healthy people across ages. Germline CDR1 DFQATT, CDR2 SNEGSKA (reference sequence). Trimming cost V 6 bases and J 5 bases; bases outside gene matches: 4. This CDR3 region has 13 residues. A sample-barcoded 5' primer and a J-beta primer mix were used in a second PCR of about 7 to 12 cycles. With 12 random nucleotides, a template-switch adaptor tagged each individual cDNA molecule. From the 5' RACE reads, TCRdb called clonotypes with MiXCR, one entry per CDR3 protein. The repertoire holds some 780,000 distinct CDR3 sequences, with 45% to 70% as singletons.

The sequenced material came from blood. The chain is built from TRBV20-1 and TRBJ2-4; 10 positions agree with TRBD1. The clonotype comes from a man in his forties in good health. CDR3 sequence reads: CSASGQGENIQYF. As DNA, the CDR3 is TGCAGTGCCTCAGGACAGGGGGAAAACATTCAGTACTTC.